This T cell receptor (beta chain) was found in a study of cytomegalovirus exposure and HLA in healthy donors. CDR3 length: 15 amino acids. Germline V gene lookup returns CDR1 SGHTA and CDR2 FQGNSA. The V end lost 1 base, the J end lost 0 bases, and 9 bases lay between the germline ends. Study-wide findings and caveats: The authors later linked a missense DCLRE1C variant to TCR beta V- and J-gene trimming.

In regard to this clone: Its antigen remains unknown.

The PCR had 60 Vbeta and 13 Jbeta primers. Profiled with immunoSEQ multiplex PCR; TCRdb holds only in-frame clones, not every one. There are 190,000 or so clones in the sample; 80% to 85% occur only once, and 6.5% lies in the top ten. The receptor comes from a woman between 45 and 65 years old in good health and CMV-seropositive. The chain combines TRBV7-2 with TRBJ1-1; no firm D call. Source material: PBMCs. Here the CDR3 reads CASSLGNRLNTEAFF. The CDR3 bases are TGTGCCAGCAGCTTAGGTAACAGACTGAACACTGAAGCTTTCTTT.